One sample yielded the 22 T cell receptor beta chains listed below, sequenced in a study of T cells in localized non-small cell lung cancer. The method was immunoSEQ multiplex PCR; TCRdb's version includes in-frame clones alone and lacks a portion of them. This repertoire shows about 40,000 clones, 81% found once; its top ten account for under 8%. This material consisted of peripheral blood mononuclear cells, taken before any cancer treatment. The receptors originated from a male donor at least 60 years old with stage II lung adenocarcinoma.

This chain links TRBV14 with TRBJ1-3; possible D gene TRBD1, 5 bases. The CDR3 runs to 15 residues. Trimming removed 4 bases at V and 4 bases at J, with 14 bases between. Germline V CDR1 and CDR2: SGHDN, FVKESK. CDR3 coding DNA: TGTGCCAGCAGCCCTAGAGAGGGGCGAGGAAACACCATATATTTT. Translated: CASSPREGRGNTIYF.

The chain recombines TRBV23-1 with TRBJ2-1, with D maybe TRBD1 (6 bases). TRBV23-1 is an ORF; its function is uncertain. Trimming took 2 bases from V and 7 from J, leaving 18 bases between them. CDR3 length equals 16 residues. The CDR3 DNA follows: TGCGCCAGCAGTCAAAATCCCGCTACAGGGCGGAATGAGCAGTTCTTC. It translates to CASSQNPATGRNEQFF.

V is TRBV14 and J is TRBJ2-7; 8 nucleotides match TRBD1. The CDR3 sequence is 18 residues long. J was trimmed by 7 bases and V by 3 bases; bases with no gene match: 20. Germline CDR1 and CDR2: SGHDN and FVKESK. The CDR3 loop reads CASSHSGGSKTWMGEQYF. The CDR3 nucleotides are TGTGCCAGCAGCCATTCAGGGGGCTCAAAGACCTGGATGGGGGAGCAGTACTTC.

The chain carries TRBV2 and TRBJ1-5; D gene uncertain. The V gene's germline CDR1 is SNHLY and CDR2 FYNNEI. The germline V and J ends were trimmed by 3 bases and 4 bases, with 7 bases remaining between them. The CDR3 extends over 13 amino acids. The CDR3 is CASSETVNQPQHF. The CDR3, as DNA: TGTGCCAGCAGTGAGACGGTGAATCAGCCCCAGCATTTT.

The chain joins TRBV4-1 to TRBJ2-1; possibly TRBD2 for D (6 bases). The CDR3 sequence is 16 residues long. From germline, CDR1 is MGHRA and CDR2 YSYEKL. V was clipped by 1 base and J by 6 bases, with 16 bases between them. The CDR3 loop reads CASSQVGGAPGNEQFF. The CDR3 DNA reads as TGCGCCAGCAGCCAAGTGGGGGGAGCCCCGGGCAATGAGCAGTTCTTC.

The chain uses TRBV28 and TRBJ2-3; 8 bases align to TRBD2. The germline CDR1 and CDR2 sequences are MDHEN and SYDVKM. Losses at the gene ends were 6 bases for V and 6 bases for J; bases not matched to a gene: 11. The CDR3 consists of 15 residues. The CDR3 region is CASSLSGKVADTQYF. DNA for the CDR3: TGTGCCAGCAGCCTTAGCGGGAAAGTTGCGGATACGCAGTATTTT.

The chain carries TRBV7-9 and TRBJ1-2; 9 nucleotides match TRBD1. This CDR3 comprises 15 residues. The germline V gene has CDR1 SEHNR and CDR2 FQNEAQ (reference sequence). Trimming at V came to 3 bases and at J to 4 bases, leaving 6 bases not matched to a gene. CDR3 region: CASSLIGTGFYGYTF. DNA for the CDR3: TGTGCCAGCAGCTTGATAGGGACAGGGTTCTATGGCTACACCTTC. Based on the CDR3 plus reference TRBV7-9 and TRBJ1-2, the full variable domain is DTGVSQNPRHKITKRGQNVTFRCDPISEHNRLYWYRQTLGQGPEFLTYFQNEAQLEKSRLLSDRFSAERPKGSFSTLEIQRTEQGDSAMYLCASSLIGTGFYGYTFGSGTRLTVV.

The chain links TRBV7-8 to TRBJ2-1, with D unclear. This CDR3 comprises 12 residues. The germline CDR1 and CDR2 sequences are SGHVS and FQNEAQ. Trimming stripped 6 bases from V and 8 bases from J, with 11 bases between. The CDR3 sequence is CASRMTRDEQFF. DNA of the CDR3: TGTGCCAGCAGGATGACTCGGGATGAGCAGTTCTTC.

CDR3 DNA sequence: TGTGCCATCACCCCCGGACAGGGGAACACTGAAGCTTTCTTT. This sequence encodes CAITPGQGNTEAFF. This chain joins TRBV10-3 and TRBJ1-1; 8 bases match TRBD1. CDR1 ENHRY and CDR2 SYGVKD come from the germline V gene. The CDR3 length is 14 residues. V was pared by 7 bases and J by 1 base, with 5 bases of the junction left unmatched.

The chain has TRBV6-5 and TRBJ2-1; TRBD2 aligns across 15 bases. CDR1 and CDR2 (germline): MNHEY, SVGAGI. The CDR3 is 15 residues long. Trimming at V came to 7 bases and at J to 7 bases, leaving 5 bases not matched to a gene. CDR3 DNA: TGTGCCAGCAAGGGACTAGCGGGAGGAGAAAATGAGCAGTTCTTC. Translation: CASKGLAGGENEQFF.

The V call is TRBV19, the J call TRBJ1-2; 7 bases align to TRBD1. Germline V lookup: CDR1 LNHDA, CDR2 SQIVND (reference sequence). Trimming removed 4 bases from V and 1 base from J; junction bases left unmatched: 3. CDR3 size: 14 residues. In DNA form, the CDR3 reads TGTGCCAGTAGTACTACAGGGGTTAACTATGGCTACACCTTC. This encodes CASSTTGVNYGYTF.

The gene calls are TRBV7-9 and TRBJ1-4; 7 bases fit TRBD1. V gave up 8 bases and J gave up 5 bases; unmatched junction bases: 11. This CDR3 comprises 15 residues. CDR1 is SEHNR and CDR2 is FQNEAQ in the germline V gene (reference sequence). This CDR3 is CASWDSGQLNEKLFF. Written as DNA, the CDR3 is TGTGCCAGCTGGGACTCGGGACAGCTAAATGAAAAACTGTTTTTT.

The CDR3 reads CSAIGHYTF. The CDR3 DNA sequence: TGCAGTGCTATAGGGCACTACACCTTC. This chain connects TRBV20-1 to TRBJ1-2; D is unclear. Germline V gene data show CDR1 as DFQATT and CDR2 as SNEGSKA (reference sequence). This CDR3 has 9 residues. V was shortened by 4 bases and J by 10 bases, with 7 bases between the two germline ends.

This chain joins TRBV11-2 and TRBJ1-4; D is ambiguous. Germline V lookup: CDR1 SGHAT, CDR2 FQNNGV. The CDR3 has 14 residues. Trimming left V 2 bases short and J 5 bases short, with 9 bases between. The CDR3 sequence is CASSLRPLNEKLFF. DNA for the CDR3: TGTGCCAGCAGCTTACGGCCCCTCAATGAAAAACTGTTTTTT. Full variable domain (missing parts from reference TRBV11-2 and TRBJ1-4): EAGVAQSPRYKIIEKRQSVAFWCNPISGHATLYWYQQILGQGPKLLIQFQNNGVVDDSQLPKDRFSAERLKGVDSTLKIQPAKLEDSAVYLCASSLRPLNEKLFFGSGTQLSVL.

This rearrangement joins TRBV19 to TRBJ1-5, with no clear D. The CDR3 runs to 14 residues. Trimming removed 9 bases from V and 0 bases from J, with 12 bases in between. CDR1 and CDR2 from the germline V gene are LNHDA and SQIVND (reference sequence). The CDR3 DNA reads as TGTGCCAGCCAAGTAGGAAATAGCAATCAGCCCCAGCATTTT. As protein: CASQVGNSNQPQHF.

This clone was counted once. The chain couples TRBV5-1 to TRBJ2-2, with D possibly matching TRBD2 (6 bases). In germline, CDR1 is SGHRS, CDR2 YFSETQ. V was shortened by 1 base and J by 3 bases, with 10 bases between the two germline ends. This CDR3 is built from 15 residues. Here the CDR3 DNA reads TGCGCCAGCAGCTTGTTGGGGGGTTACACCGGGGAGCTGTTTTTT. It is translated as CASSLLGGYTGELFF.

The DNA for the CDR3 is TGTGCCAGCAGCCCTGCGGCTTCCCCAGATCGGCCCCAGCATTTT. Protein: CASSPAASPDRPQHF. The V and J genes are TRBV7-2 and TRBJ1-5, with unresolved D. Germline V gene sequence: CDR1 SGHTA, CDR2 FQGNSA. The V end was cut by 5 bases, the J end by 9 bases, with 20 bases between. The CDR3 has 15 residues.

V is TRBV5-1 and J is TRBJ2-7; a weak D match, TRBD1 (6 bases). CDR3 length: 14 amino acids. CDR1 is SGHRS, CDR2 YFSETQ, per germline. The V end was cut by 5 bases, the J end by 3 bases, with 15 bases between. The CDR3 DNA is TGCGCCAGCAGTTCGGATAACAGGGTCTACGAGCAGTACTTC. Its translation: CASSSDNRVYEQYF.

The CDR3 DNA reads TGTGCCAGCTCACAGGGGAATGGCTACACCTTC. It translates to CASSQGNGYTF. The chain has TRBV18 and TRBJ1-2; TRBD1 is a possible D gene (5 bases). Germline V gene lookup returns CDR1 KGHSH and CDR2 LQKENI. CDR3 length: 11 residues. V shed 4 bases and J shed 6 bases, with 6 bases lying between them.

The chain joins TRBV5-4 to TRBJ2-2; unclear D gene. The CDR3 has 13 amino acids. Trimming took 5 bases from V and 4 from J, leaving 9 bases between them. Germline CDR1 SGHNT, CDR2 YYREEE (reference sequence). CDR3 sequence reads: CASRVVGTGELFF. The CDR3 nucleotides are TGTGCCAGCAGGGTGGTTGGCACCGGGGAGCTGTTTTTT.

The genes are TRBV5-1 and TRBJ2-1; 7 bases line up with TRBD1. The length of the CDR3 is 15 residues. Germline CDR1 and CDR2: SGHRS and YFSETQ. The trim removed 4 bases at V and 0 bases at J, leaving 4 bases unmatched. The DNA for the CDR3 is TGCGCCAGCAGCCGAGGGACAGTCTCCTACAATGAGCAGTTCTTC. It translates to CASSRGTVSYNEQFF.

This clone came up once. This chain uses TRBV10-3 with TRBJ2-2; D might be TRBD2 (7 bases). CDR1 is ENHRY and CDR2 is SYGVKD in the germline V gene. The CDR3 has 16 residues. V gave up 4 bases and J gave up 0 bases, with 12 bases separating them. The chain's CDR3 is CAISGGGRSNTGELFF. In nucleotides, the CDR3 is TGTGCCATCAGTGGGGGGGGCAGATCGAACACCGGGGAGCTGTTTTTT.